The rows below give T cell receptor beta chains drawn from one sample of a study of T-cell reconstitution after alpha-beta-depleted transplantation in children. MiXCR, run by TCRdb on the PCR reads, gives a single entry per CDR3 protein. The sample yields 450,000 to 600,000 distinct CDR3 sequences, roughly a tenth seen once. The source material was PBMCs, sampled before TCRalphabeta/CD19-depleted stem cell transplant. These receptors all come from a child under 10 years old with inherited bone marrow failure, due to receive a stem cell transplant. Both conserved end residues are part of each CDR3. A D gene is named only where the DNA matches it firmly. For some rows the clone size is stated as once, few or many, or as a class when expanded; others skip it.

abundance,j_gene,d_gene,v_gene,CDR3aa,CDR3nt
many,TRBJ1-1,.,TRBV12-3/TRBV12-4,CASSFGSPRGEAFF,TGTGCCAGCAGTTTTGGGTCTCCCAGGGGTGAAGCTTTCTTT
many,TRBJ2-1,.,TRBV29-1,CSVRARSLNEQFF,TGCAGCGTGCGGGCGCGAAGCCTCAATGAGCAGTTCTTC
many,TRBJ2-2,.,TRBV24-1,CATSDSDYNTGELFF,TGTGCCACCAGTGACTCGGACTATAACACCGGGGAGCTGTTTTTT
many,TRBJ2-1,TRBD2,TRBV20-1,CSAAFQREYYNEQFF,TGCAGTGCTGCTTTTCAGCGGGAGTACTACAATGAGCAGTTCTTC
.,TRBJ2-3,TRBD2,TRBV12-3/TRBV12-4,CASSLGLAEGPTRDTQYF,TGTGCCAGCAGTTTAGGGCTAGCGGAGGGCCCAACGCGGGATACGCAGTATTTT
many,TRBJ2-1,.,TRBV11-2,CASSLDRSEQFF,TGTGCCAGCAGCTTAGATCGGTCTGAGCAGTTCTTC
many,TRBJ1-2,.,TRBV20-1,CSARDTGVNLPANYGYTF,TGCAGTGCTAGGGACACGGGGGTTAACCTTCCTGCTAACTATGGCTACACCTTC
few,TRBJ2-5,.,TRBV5-6,CASSLSGGGGTQYF,TGTGCCAGCAGCTTGAGTGGGGGAGGCGGGACCCAGTACTTC
many,TRBJ1-1,.,TRBV7-9,CASSPRSTTMNTEAFF,TGTGCCAGCAGCCCGCGATCGACAACGATGAACACTGAAGCTTTCTTT
many,TRBJ1-5,.,TRBV28,CASSSRNQPQHF,TGTGCCAGCAGTTCGAGAAATCAGCCCCAGCATTTT
.,TRBJ2-1,TRBD2,TRBV4-3,CASSQDWASGNQEQFF,TGCGCCAGCAGCCAAGATTGGGCTAGCGGGAATCAGGAGCAGTTCTTC
many,TRBJ2-2,.,TRBV7-8,CASRRGGGSNTGELFF,TGTGCCAGCAGGCGAGGGGGAGGCTCGAACACCGGGGAGCTGTTTTTT
many,TRBJ2-3,.,TRBV6-1,CASTQGLEANTQYF,TGTGCCAGCACCCAAGGGCTAGAGGCAAATACGCAGTATTTT
.,TRBJ1-1,.,TRBV24-1,CAANFRGPLNTEAFF,TGTGCCGCGAACTTCAGGGGTCCTCTGAACACTGAAGCTTTCTTT
many,TRBJ2-3,.,TRBV4-1,CASSQVIGDTLGTQYF,TGCGCCAGCAGCCAAGTTATAGGAGATACGTTGGGTACGCAGTATTTT
few,TRBJ2-2,.,TRBV28,CASSPPDSGTGELFF,TGTGCCAGCAGCCCCCCCGACTCAGGCACCGGGGAGCTGTTTTTT
many,TRBJ2-4,TRBD1,TRBV20-1,CSARWPGGIQYF,TGCAGTGCCCGATGGCCAGGGGGCATTCAGTACTTC
.,TRBJ2-3,.,TRBV4-2,CASSQGFPGSTDTQYF,TGTGCCAGCAGCCAAGGGTTTCCCGGGAGCACAGATACGCAGTATTTT
.,TRBJ1-5,.,TRBV19,CASSMARGPYSNQPQHF,TGTGCCAGTAGTATGGCCAGAGGACCCTATAGCAATCAGCCCCAGCATTTT
many,TRBJ2-7,.,TRBV20-1,CSASAGLPYEQYF,TGCAGTGCTAGTGCGGGTCTTCCCTACGAGCAGTACTTC
many,TRBJ2-2,.,TRBV27,CASSPRRTSNTGELFF,TGTGCCAGCAGTCCTCGACGGACGTCGAACACCGGGGAGCTGTTTTTT
few,TRBJ2-1,.,TRBV30,CAWSAPHTYNEQFF,TGTGCCTGGTCAGCCCCACACACCTACAATGAGCAGTTCTTC
few,TRBJ1-1,.,TRBV20-1,CSARVTATEAFF,TGCAGTGCTAGAGTTACAGCCACTGAAGCTTTCTTT
many,TRBJ2-2,TRBD1,TRBV18,CASSPLPRTGTLFF,TGTGCCAGCTCACCACTTCCCCGGACAGGGACGCTGTTTTTT
many,TRBJ2-3,.,TRBV10-3,CAISESITEADTQYF,TGTGCCATCAGTGAGTCGATTACGGAGGCAGATACGCAGTATTTT
.,TRBJ2-7,TRBD2,TRBV27,CASRVAGGPHEQYF,TGTGCCAGCAGGGTAGCGGGAGGGCCCCACGAGCAGTACTTC
many,TRBJ2-3,TRBD2,TRBV28,CASSFVLGGGVTDTQYF,TGTGCCAGCAGTTTTGTCTTGGGGGGAGGGGTCACAGATACGCAGTATTTT
few,TRBJ1-5,TRBD1,TRBV4-1,CASSQEGTGEVSNQPQHF,TGCGCCAGCAGCCAAGAAGGGACAGGGGAGGTTAGCAATCAGCCCCAGCATTTT
many,TRBJ1-4,TRBD1,TRBV5-1,CASSLTGSNEKLFF,TGCGCCAGCAGCCTGACAGGGTCTAATGAAAAACTGTTTTTT
many,TRBJ2-3,.,TRBV20-1,CSAREPGTSTDTQYF,TGCAGTGCTAGAGAACCAGGGACTAGCACAGATACGCAGTATTTT
many,TRBJ1-3,.,TRBV12-3/TRBV12-4,CASSPRAEAGNTIYF,TGTGCCAGCAGTCCGCGTGCCGAGGCTGGAAACACCATATATTTT
.,TRBJ2-1,.,TRBV5-1,CASSLAQGGCNEQFF,TGCGCCAGCAGCTTGGCCCAGGGGGGCTGCAATGAGCAGTTCTTC
many,TRBJ2-1,.,TRBV29-1,CSVEGVSYNEQFF,TGCAGCGTTGAAGGGGTATCCTACAATGAGCAGTTCTTC
many,TRBJ2-3,.,TRBV11-2,CASSLWSDTQYF,TGTGCCAGCAGTTTATGGTCAGATACGCAGTATTTT
many,TRBJ2-3,.,TRBV7-9,CASSVLGRTDTQYF,TGTGCCAGCAGCGTACTAGGTAGGACAGATACGCAGTATTTT
.,TRBJ2-5,.,TRBV4-2,CASSHRTGPQETQYF,TGTGCCAGCAGCCATCGCACCGGGCCCCAAGAGACCCAGTACTTC
many,TRBJ1-3,.,TRBV5-1,CASSLTADSGNTIYF,TGCGCCAGCAGCTTGACGGCAGACTCTGGAAACACCATATATTTT
many,TRBJ2-3,.,TRBV24-1,CATSDLQGDTQYF,TGTGCCACCAGTGATTTGCAGGGGGATACGCAGTATTTT
.,TRBJ2-1,.,TRBV19,CASSNGRAYNEQFF,TGTGCCAGTAGTAACGGGCGGGCCTACAATGAGCAGTTCTTC
many,TRBJ1-2,.,TRBV12-3/TRBV12-4,CATNNGGLLSGYTF,TGTGCCACCAATAATGGGGGGCTCCTCTCTGGCTACACCTTC
few,TRBJ2-1,TRBD2,TRBV20-1,CSASGASGAFYNEQFF,TGCAGTGCTAGTGGCGCTAGCGGAGCCTTCTACAATGAGCAGTTCTTC
many,TRBJ2-7,.,TRBV10-3,CAISEAGQNYEQYF,TGTGCCATCAGTGAGGCAGGGCAGAACTACGAGCAGTACTTC
many,TRBJ2-3,TRBD1,TRBV4-3,CASSQGGGNTDTQYF,TGCGCCAGCAGCCAAGGAGGGGGCAATACAGATACGCAGTATTTT
many,TRBJ2-1,.,TRBV5-1,CASSFSLGASSYNEQFF,TGCGCCAGCAGCTTCTCTCTTGGCGCGAGCTCCTACAATGAGCAGTTCTTC
many,TRBJ2-5,.,TRBV12-3/TRBV12-4,CASLQAGETQYF,TGTGCCAGCTTGCAGGCTGGGGAGACCCAGTACTTC
few,TRBJ2-1,TRBD1,TRBV2,CASSPESGTAYNEQFF,TGTGCCAGCAGTCCGGAATCCGGGACAGCCTACAATGAGCAGTTCTTC